This T cell receptor beta chain is from a study of early T cells in non-severe SARS-CoV-2 infection. The protocol attached unique molecular identifiers to individual cDNA molecules. TCRdb processed the 5' RACE reads anew with MiXCR; each CDR3 protein has one entry. The sample has some 22,000 distinct CDR3 sequences, 3.5% to 5% seen once. In its sample, this clonotype was seen many times. The CDR3 is 14 amino acids. Trimming took off 5 bases at V and 5 bases at J, with 14 bases between the two ends. Germline V gene sequence: CDR1 LGHDT, CDR2 YNNKEL (reference sequence). Material for sequencing was whole blood. The TCR comes from an adult who was a healthcare worker with PCR-confirmed SARS-CoV-2 infection or an uninfected control (not recorded which). The chain couples TRBV3-1 to TRBJ2-3; possibly TRBD2 for D (7 bases). CDR3 sequence reads: CASSIIRGGDTQYF. CDR3 bases: TGTGCCAGCAGCATAATAAGGGGGGGAGATACGCAGTATTTT.